The sequence of this T cell receptor beta chain was determined in a study of blood T cell repertoires in COVID-19. Study-level information: Nucleic acid was either cDNA or gDNA, and it came from T cells, B-cell-depleted T cells, or PBMCs.

Germline trimming cut 5 bases from V and 2 bases from J; bases unmatched to any gene: 7. This CDR3 region has 15 residues. The V gene's germline CDR1 is LNHDA and CDR2 SQIVND (reference sequence). Authors' analysis steps: Using reference gene primer amplification, nucleated cell counts were estimated. Method: immunoSEQ multiplex PCR; TCRdb's copy keeps in-frame clones and lacks some. D and trimming were read from the DNA, whereas the V and J calls and clone size are those reported in that table. Of roughly 100,000 clones in the sample, 85% are singletons; the top ten hold 4.1%. This chain connects TRBV19 to TRBJ2-7, with 9 bases matching TRBD1. The receptor's source is a man aged 50 to 60 with acute or convalescent COVID-19. The specimen was peripheral blood. As DNA, the CDR3 is TGTGCCAGTAGTGCGGCGTGGACAGGGGCCTACGAGCAGTACTTC. Amino acids: CASSAAWTGAYEQYF.